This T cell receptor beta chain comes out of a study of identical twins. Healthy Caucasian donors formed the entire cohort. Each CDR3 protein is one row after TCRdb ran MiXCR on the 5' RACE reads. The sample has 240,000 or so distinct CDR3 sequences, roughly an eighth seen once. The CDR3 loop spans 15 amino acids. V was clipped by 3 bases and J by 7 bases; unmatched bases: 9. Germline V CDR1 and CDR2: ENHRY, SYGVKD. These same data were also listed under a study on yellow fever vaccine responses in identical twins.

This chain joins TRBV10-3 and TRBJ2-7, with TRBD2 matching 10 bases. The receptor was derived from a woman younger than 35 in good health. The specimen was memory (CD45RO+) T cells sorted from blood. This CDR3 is CAISDSGTSVREQYF. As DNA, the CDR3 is TGTGCCATCAGTGACTCCGGGACTAGCGTACGGGAGCAGTACTTC.